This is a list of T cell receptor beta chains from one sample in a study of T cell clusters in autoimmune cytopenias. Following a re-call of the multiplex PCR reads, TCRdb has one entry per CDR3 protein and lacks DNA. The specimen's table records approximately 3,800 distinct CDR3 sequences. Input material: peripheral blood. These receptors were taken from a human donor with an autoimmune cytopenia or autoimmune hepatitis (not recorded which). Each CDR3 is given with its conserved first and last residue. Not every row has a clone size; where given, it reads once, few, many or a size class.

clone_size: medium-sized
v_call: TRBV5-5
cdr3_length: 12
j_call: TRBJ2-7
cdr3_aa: CASSLDRTEQYF

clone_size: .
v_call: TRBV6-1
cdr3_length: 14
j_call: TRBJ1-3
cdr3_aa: CASGVRGLGNTIYF

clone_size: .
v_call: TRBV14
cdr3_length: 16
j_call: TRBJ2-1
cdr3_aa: CASSLLPRDSYNEQFF

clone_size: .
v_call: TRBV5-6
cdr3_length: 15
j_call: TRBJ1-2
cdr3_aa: CASSHGGTGNYGYTF

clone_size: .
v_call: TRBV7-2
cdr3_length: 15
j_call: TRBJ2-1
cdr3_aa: CASSYEGQGNNEQFF

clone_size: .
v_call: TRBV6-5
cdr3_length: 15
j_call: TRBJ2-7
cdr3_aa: CASSSRQEGSYEQYF

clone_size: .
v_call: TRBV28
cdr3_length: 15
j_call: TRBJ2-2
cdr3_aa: CASRGDRDITGELFF

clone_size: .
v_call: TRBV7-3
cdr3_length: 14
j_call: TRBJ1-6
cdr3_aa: CASSSTGMGSPLHF

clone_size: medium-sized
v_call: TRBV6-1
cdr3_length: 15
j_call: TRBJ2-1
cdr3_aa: CASSSDSPSYNEQFF

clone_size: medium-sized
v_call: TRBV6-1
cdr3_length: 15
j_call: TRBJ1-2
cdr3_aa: CASSEGAGAGYGYTF

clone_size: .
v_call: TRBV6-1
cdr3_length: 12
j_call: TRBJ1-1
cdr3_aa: CASSEQGDEAFF

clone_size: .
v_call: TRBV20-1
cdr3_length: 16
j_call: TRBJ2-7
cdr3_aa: CSARDPGLASNYEQYF

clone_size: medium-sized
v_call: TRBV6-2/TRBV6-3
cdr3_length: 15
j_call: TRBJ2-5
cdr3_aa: CASSYSIWQGGTQYF

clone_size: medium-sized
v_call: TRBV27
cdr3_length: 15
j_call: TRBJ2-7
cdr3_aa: CASSLSGVGSYEQYF

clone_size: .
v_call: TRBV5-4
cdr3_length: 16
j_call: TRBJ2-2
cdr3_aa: CASSQGSGAPAGELFF

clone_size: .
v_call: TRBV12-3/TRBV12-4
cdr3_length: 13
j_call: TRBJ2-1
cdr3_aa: CASVISGRDEQFF